This T cell receptor (beta chain) was recorded in a study of T-cell memory formation after mild COVID-19. Study-wide findings and caveats: Among contracting clones, CD4+ were mainly CM/EM and CD8+ enriched in EMRA. Memory from before infection featured some responding clones, which suggests cross-reactive memory joined.

About this clonotype itself: The antigen remains undetermined.

The germline V gene encodes CDR1 MNHEY and CDR2 SMNVEV (reference sequence). The CDR3 spans 15 residues. After removal of 5 bases from V and 3 bases from J, the junction contained 7 bases not matched to a gene. TCRalpha and TCRbeta libraries used 5'RACE with constant-segment primers and UMIs. TCRdb itself ran the 5' RACE reads through MiXCR, one entry per CDR3 protein. The table includes about 350,000 distinct CDR3 sequences, roughly 15% detected once. The J gene is TRBJ1-5, the V gene TRBV27; TRBD1 aligns across 7 bases. The receptor was isolated from a man aged 18 to 30 who had mild COVID-19 (a few samples of this study predate the infection). Cell type and time point are not known. What was sequenced was PBMCs or a T cell subset sorted from them (not recorded which). The DNA for the CDR3 is TGTGCCAGCAGTACCCGACAGGGCGTCAATCAGCCCCAGCATTTT. Translating it yields CASSTRQGVNQPQHF.